Listed here are 17 T cell receptor beta chains from one sample, sequenced in a study of T cells in Graves' hyperthyroidism and ophthalmopathy. From RNA transcripts, TCR beta CDR3 regions were amplified. A set of HTBI primers served as the primers for a first-round RT-PCR of the TCR CDR3. Each CDR3 protein gets one entry after TCRdb re-called the multiplex PCR reads with MiXCR. The sample records 480,000 or so distinct CDR3 sequences, about 45% being singletons. The material sequenced was peripheral blood or thyroid tissue (not recorded which). The source of these receptors is an adult woman with Graves' disease, either hyperthyroidism or ophthalmopathy (not recorded which).

This clonotype has at least ten counts. This sequence joins TRBV7-9 and TRBJ2-2; D not resolved. The CDR3 has 13 residues. Germline V gene sequence: CDR1 SEHNR, CDR2 FQNEAQ (reference sequence). V was clipped by 2 bases and J by 4 bases, with 5 bases between them. CDR3 coding DNA: TGTGCCAGCAGCTTACTGACCACCGGGGAGCTGTTTTTT. It is translated as CASSLLTTGELFF.

This chain joins TRBV7-9 and TRBJ2-6; D ambiguous. Trimming removed 2 bases from V and 4 bases from J, with 12 bases in between. This CDR3 is built from 16 residues. Germline CDR1 and CDR2: SEHNR and FQNEAQ (reference sequence). CDR3 sequence: CASSLNLHRGANVLTF. The CDR3 DNA follows: TGTGCCAGCAGCTTAAACCTCCACCGAGGGGCCAACGTCCTGACTTTC.

This clonotype was seen many times. The junction and the germline gene differ at one end; a read error may be behind it. V is TRBV7-9 and J is TRBJ1-3; 7 bases are shared with TRBD1. CDR1 and CDR2 from the germline V gene are SEHNR and FQNEAQ (reference sequence). This CDR3 has 14 amino acids. The CDR3 here is CASSHRDSGNTIYF. The CDR3 DNA is TGCGCCAGCAGCCACAGGGACAGTGGAAACACCATATATTTT.

This clonotype appeared a few times. The V gene is TRBV9, the J gene TRBJ1-2, with 7 bases aligning to TRBD1. The germline V gene encodes CDR1 SGDLS and CDR2 YYNGEE. This CDR3 is built from 17 residues. V trimming: 3 bases; J trimming: 4 bases; junction bases outside the gene matches: 15. The CDR3 loop is CASSAQDRPTLGYGYTF. Written as DNA, the CDR3 is TGTGCCAGCAGCGCCCAGGACAGGCCAACGCTGGGCTATGGCTACACCTTC.

This clonotype was counted between two and nine times. The rearrangement uses TRBV7-9 and TRBJ1-4; 9 positions agree with TRBD1. CDR3 length equals 15 residues. Germline V gene data show CDR1 as SEHNR and CDR2 as FQNEAQ (reference sequence). The V and J ends lost 1 base and 8 bases, in that order; junction bases with no gene match: 5. This chain's CDR3 is CASSLEGTGSEKLFF. In nucleotides, the CDR3 is TGTGCCAGCAGCTTAGAGGGGACAGGGTCCGAAAAACTGTTTTTT.

This clonotype was detected ten times or more. The V gene is TRBV29-1, the J gene TRBJ1-3; no firm D call. Trimming removed 0 bases from V and 4 bases from J, with 7 bases in between. Germline values: CDR1 SQVTM, CDR2 ANQGSEA. CDR3 size: 13 residues. This CDR3 is CSVEDRPGNTIYF. The CDR3 DNA follows: TGCAGCGTTGAAGATCGGCCCGGAAACACCATATATTTT.

The genes are TRBV2 and TRBJ1-1; 8 bases agree with TRBD1. Germline loops: CDR1 SNHLY, CDR2 FYNNEI. V lost 6 bases and J lost 1; bases outside the gene matches: 10. This CDR3 spans 16 amino acids. CDR3 sequence reads: CASRRRTGSPNTEAFF. CDR3 sequence (DNA): TGTGCCAGCAGGAGAAGGACAGGGTCCCCGAACACTGAAGCTTTCTTT.

The chain uses TRBV29-1 and TRBJ1-5, with 8 bases fitting TRBD1. The CDR3 has 12 amino acids. Germline CDR1 reads SQVTM; CDR2 reads ANQGSEA. J gave up 5 bases and V 5 bases, and 2 bases lay outside the gene matches. CDR3 coding DNA: TGCAGCGTTTTGACAGGGGATCAGCCCCAGCATTTT. Its protein product is CSVLTGDQPQHF.

For this clonotype: One junction end disagrees with the germline gene, perhaps due to a read error. This rearrangement joins TRBV7-8 to TRBJ2-5; TRBD2 matches 9 bases. CDR1 and CDR2 (germline): SGHVS, FQNEAQ. CDR3 length: 14 residues. CDR3 sequence (DNA): TGCGCCAGCAGCCGCGGGGGGGTCCAAGAGACCCAGTACTTC. Amino acid sequence: CASSRGGVQETQYF.

The chain uses TRBV20-1 and TRBJ1-6; 8 nucleotides match TRBD1. Germline values: CDR1 DFQATT, CDR2 SNEGSKA (reference sequence). V dropped 4 bases and J dropped 7; count of bases not matched to a gene: 3. This CDR3 has 13 amino acids. This CDR3 is CSATQGGNSPLHF. The DNA for the CDR3 is TGCAGTGCTACACAGGGGGGAAATTCACCCCTCCACTTT.

This clonotype was recorded at least ten times. The gene calls are TRBV11-2 and TRBJ2-5, with TRBD2 matching over 8 bases. The CDR3 is 15 amino acids. CDR1 and CDR2 (germline): SGHAT, FQNNGV. With 1 base clipped from V and 4 bases from J, the junction kept 5 bases outside the gene matches. CDR3 sequence (DNA): TGTGCCAGCAGCTTAGGGGCGGGAGGAGGAGAGACCCAGTACTTC. Translation gives CASSLGAGGGETQYF.

This chain uses TRBV12-3 or TRBV12-4 with TRBJ1-4; D call uncertain. V shed 7 bases and J shed 10 bases, with 7 bases lying between them. The CDR3 contains 10 residues. CDR3 region: CASTFGKLFF. Written as DNA, the CDR3 is TGTGCCAGCACCTTCGGAAAACTGTTTTTT.

This clonotype was seen at least ten times. J is TRBJ2-7 and V is TRBV9; 13 bases are a match to TRBD2. Germline loops: CDR1 SGDLS, CDR2 YYNGEE. V was pared by 0 bases and J by 12 bases, with 12 bases of the junction left unmatched. This CDR3 has 16 amino acids. The DNA of the CDR3 is TGTGCCAGCAGCGTAGCGCCCGGACTAGCGGGAGATCCGGTGTACTTC. Its protein product is CASSVAPGLAGDPVYF.

This chain connects TRBV20-1 to TRBJ1-2, with 9 bases aligning to TRBD1. After removal of 6 bases from V and 2 bases from J, the junction contained 7 bases not matched to a gene. Germline CDR1 and CDR2: DFQATT and SNEGSKA (reference sequence). The CDR3 extends over 14 amino acids. The CDR3 DNA reads as TGCAGTGCCAAAAAAGACAGGGGGAACTATGGCTACACCTTC. Its protein product is CSAKKDRGNYGYTF.

The chain links TRBV6-1 to TRBJ2-5, with 7 bases fitting TRBD1. The V gene's germline CDR1 is MNHNS and CDR2 SASEGT. There are 14 residues in the CDR3. With 8 bases clipped from V and 1 base from J, the junction kept 7 bases outside the gene matches. The CDR3 DNA is TGTGCCAGCCGACAGGGTCGGGGCCAAGAGACCCAGTACTTC. It codes for CASRQGRGQETQYF.

This clonotype has a handful of counts. The rearrangement joins TRBV20-1 to TRBJ2-7; 7 bases fit TRBD1. Germline CDR1 DFQATT, CDR2 SNEGSKA (reference sequence). J was trimmed by 5 bases and V by 3 bases; bases with no gene match: 7. The CDR3 length is 13 residues. The CDR3 nucleotides are TGCAGTGCTAGTTCGGGACAGATCAACGAGCAGTACTTC. This codes for CSASSGQINEQYF.

This clonotype was observed a few times. J is TRBJ1-5 and V is TRBV5-1; D remains unclear. V was trimmed by 0 bases and J by 3 bases, leaving 13 bases between them. The germline V gene encodes CDR1 SGHRS and CDR2 YFSETQ. The CDR3 loop spans 16 amino acids. The CDR3 sequence: CASSLGPAMPNQPQHF. DNA of the CDR3: TGCGCCAGCAGCTTGGGGCCAGCCATGCCCAATCAGCCCCAGCATTTT.